This entry lists 16 T cell receptor beta chains sequenced from one sample in a study of blood T cell repertoires in COVID-19. Clones were read by immunoSEQ multiplex PCR, and TCRdb kept only the in-frame ones, dropping some. This table holds some 97,000 clones, approximately 86% found once. The sample taken for sequencing was peripheral blood. The receptors stem from a man aged 45 to 65 with active or convalescent COVID-19.

V is TRBV5-1 and J is TRBJ2-5; 12 nucleotides align to TRBD2. Germline CDR1 is SGHRS and CDR2 is YFSETQ. The CDR3 is made up of 15 amino acids. The J segment lost 2 bases and the V segment lost 2 bases, leaving 1 base of the junction unmatched. The CDR3 DNA sequence: TGCGCCAGCAGCTTTCTAGCGGGAGGGCAAGAGACCCAGTACTTC. It encodes CASSFLAGGQETQYF.

This clone showed up just once. CDR3 sequence (DNA): TGTGCCAGTAGTATCGTTAGACAGCAGCAGTTCTTC. Its translation is CASSIVRQQQFF. The V call is TRBV19, the J call TRBJ2-1; the D gene is possibly TRBD1 (5 bases). This CDR3 has 12 amino acids. CDR1 and CDR2 from the germline V gene are LNHDA and SQIVND (reference sequence). Trimming pared 3 bases from V and 11 bases from J, leaving 11 bases between.

The genes are TRBV29-1 and TRBJ1-2; D not resolved. The germline CDR1 and CDR2 sequences are SQVTM and ANQGSEA. This CDR3 has 11 residues. The V gene lost 3 bases and the J gene lost 8 bases, with 10 bases spanning the gap. This CDR3 reads CSVEISGGYTF. Here the CDR3 DNA reads TGCAGCGTTGAGATCTCGGGGGGCTACACCTTC. Together with reference TRBV29-1 and TRBJ1-2, the CDR3 gives the full variable domain: SAVISQKPSRDICQRGTSLTIQCQVDSQVTMMFWYRQQPGQSLTLIATANQGSEATYESGFVIDKFPISRPNLTFSTLTVSNMSPEDSSIYLCSVEISGGYTFGSGTRLTVV.

The chain employs TRBV5-4 and TRBJ2-1; TRBD2 matches at 13 bases. The CDR3 spans 14 residues. J lost 5 bases, V lost 5 bases, and 1 base had no gene match. CDR1 and CDR2 from the germline V gene are SGHNT and YYREEE (reference sequence). CDR3 in amino acids: CASRGTSGNNEQFF. The DNA of the CDR3 is TGTGCCAGCAGGGGGACTAGCGGGAACAATGAGCAGTTCTTC. The full variable domain, completed using reference TRBV5-4 and TRBJ2-1, is ETGVTQSPTHLIKTRGQQVTLRCSSQSGHNTVSWYQQALGQGPQFIFQYYREEENGRGNFPPRFSGLQFPNYSSELNVNALELDDSALYLCASRGTSGNNEQFFGPGTRLTVL.

V and J are TRBV4-1 and TRBJ1-1, with 10 bases lining up with TRBD1. V lost 0 bases to trimming and J lost 11 bases; unmatched junction nucleotides: 21. Germline values: CDR1 MGHRA, CDR2 YSYEKL. This CDR3 region has 19 residues. This CDR3 reads CASSQDLIWSRDRGFKAFF. The CDR3 coding sequence is TGCGCCAGCAGCCAAGATTTAATCTGGAGCCGGGACAGGGGATTCAAGGCTTTCTTT.

V usage is TRBV4-2 and J usage is TRBJ1-1, with D perhaps TRBD1 (6 bases). The CDR3 runs 17 residues. Germline V gene sequence: CDR1 LGHNA, CDR2 YNFKEQ. V was shortened by 2 bases and J by 6 bases, with 22 bases between the two germline ends. CDR3 in DNA: TGTGCCAGCAGCCAACCGATTGGCCAGGGGATGGGGCCTGAAGCTTTCTTT. Its translation: CASSQPIGQGMGPEAFF.

The chain carries TRBV11-3 and TRBJ2-1; 8 bases agree with TRBD2. CDR1 and CDR2 from the germline V gene are SGHNT and YENEEA. This CDR3 is built from 16 residues. After removal of 4 bases from V and 9 bases from J, the junction contained 14 bases not matched to a gene. The CDR3 region has the DNA TGTGCCAGCAGCTCCCCTGCGGTACTAGCGGAGGGTGAGCAGTTCTTC. Translated: CASSSPAVLAEGEQFF. Looking up the rest from reference TRBV11-3 and TRBJ2-1 gives the full variable domain: EAGVVQSPRYKIIEKKQPVAFWCNPISGHNTLYWYLQNLGQGPELLIRYENEEAVDDSQLPKDRFSAERLKGVDSTLKIQPAELGDSAVYLCASSSPAVLAEGEQFFGPGTRLTVL.

This chain links TRBV28 with TRBJ1-5; D possibly corresponds to TRBD1 (6 bases). Trimming shortened V by 5 bases and J by 7 bases, and 15 bases separated the two germline ends. This CDR3 contains 14 residues. CDR1 is MDHEN, CDR2 SYDVKM, per germline. The CDR3 reads CASSRQGSGQPQHF. CDR3 in DNA: TGTGCCAGCAGTCGCCAGGGGTCGGGGCAGCCCCAGCATTTT.

CDR3 residues: CASSDPSGRRDTQYF. In nucleotides, the CDR3 is TGCGCCAGCAGTGACCCTAGCGGGAGGAGGGATACGCAGTATTTT. The chain links TRBV10-2 to TRBJ2-3, with 11 bases fitting TRBD2. The CDR3 is made up of 15 amino acids. V lost 3 bases and J lost 6; bases outside the gene matches: 5. Looked up from germline, CDR1 is WSHSY and CDR2 is SAAADI.

CDR3 amino acids: CASSQDWGGLFF. Written as DNA, the CDR3 is TGTGCCAGCAGCCAAGATTGGGGGGGTCTGTTTTTT. V and J are TRBV3-1 (or the pseudogene TRBV3-2) and TRBJ1-4; perhaps TRBD1 as D (5 bases). This CDR3 has 12 residues. From germline, CDR1 is LGHDT and CDR2 YNNKEL (reference sequence). The germline V and J ends were trimmed by 0 bases and 14 bases, with 10 bases remaining between them.

The rearrangement uses TRBV2 and TRBJ1-2; TRBD1 matches at 9 bases. V dropped 6 bases and J dropped 4; count of bases not matched to a gene: 9. The CDR3 contains 15 residues. The germline CDR1 and CDR2 sequences are SNHLY and FYNNEI. The CDR3 is CASREGTGKGYGYTF. The DNA for the CDR3 is TGTGCCAGCAGGGAGGGGACAGGGAAAGGCTATGGCTACACCTTC.

The gene calls are TRBV11-2 and TRBJ1-1, with 8 bases matching TRBD1. In germline, CDR1 is SGHAT, CDR2 FQNNGV. V dropped 2 bases and J dropped 6; count of bases not matched to a gene: 8. The CDR3 totals 15 residues. The CDR3 nucleotides are TGTGCCAGCAGCTTAAAGGTCGGACAGGGTCCTGAAGCTTTCTTT. Translation gives CASSLKVGQGPEAFF.

This chain joins TRBV24-1 and TRBJ2-1; possible D gene TRBD1, 6 bases. The CDR3 is made up of 17 amino acids. From germline, CDR1 is KGHDR and CDR2 SFDVKD. Between the trimmed V and J ends, which lost 2 bases and 8 bases, there was a span of 21 bases. The CDR3 coding sequence is TGTGCCACCAGTGATTCCCTCGTCAGGGGCCCCGTTTATGAGCAGTTCTTC. Translating gives CATSDSLVRGPVYEQFF.

The gene calls are TRBV11-3 and TRBJ2-2; TRBD1 matches at 9 bases. V was clipped by 8 bases and J by 5 bases; unmatched bases: 12. Germline V gene sequence: CDR1 SGHNT, CDR2 YENEEA. The CDR3 extends over 16 amino acids. CDR3 in amino acids: CASGLNRGPGTGELFF. The CDR3 bases are TGTGCCAGCGGACTAAACAGGGGGCCGGGAACCGGGGAGCTGTTTTTT. The full variable domain, rest sourced from reference TRBV11-3 and TRBJ2-2, is EAGVVQSPRYKIIEKKQPVAFWCNPISGHNTLYWYLQNLGQGPELLIRYENEEAVDDSQLPKDRFSAERLKGVDSTLKIQPAELGDSAVYLCASGLNRGPGTGELFFGEGSRLTVL.

J is TRBJ2-7 and V is TRBV7-9, with 10 bases identical to TRBD1. J was trimmed by 5 bases and V by 5 bases; bases with no gene match: 9. The CDR3 covers 15 residues. CDR1 and CDR2 from the germline V gene are SEHNR and FQNEAQ (reference sequence). For the CDR3, the DNA is TGTGCCAGCAGCCAACAGGGACAGGGGTCCAACGAGCAGTACTTC. Translating it yields CASSQQGQGSNEQYF. Looking up the rest from reference TRBV7-9 and TRBJ2-7 gives the full variable domain: DTGVSQNPRHKITKRGQNVTFRCDPISEHNRLYWYRQTLGQGPEFLTYFQNEAQLEKSRLLSDRFSAERPKGSFSTLEIQRTEQGDSAMYLCASSQQGQGSNEQYFGPGTRLTVT.

The chain recombines TRBV18 with TRBJ2-7; 7 bases agree with TRBD2. This CDR3 comprises 19 residues. After removal of 0 bases from V and 4 bases from J, the junction contained 18 bases not matched to a gene. Germline V lookup: CDR1 KGHSH, CDR2 LQKENI. The CDR3 DNA is TGTGCCAGCTCACCACCTTATGGTCGGATGGCGGGAGAAATATACGAGCAGTACTTC. This translates into CASSPPYGRMAGEIYEQYF.